This TCR beta chain was documented in a study of T-cell reconstitution after alpha-beta-depleted transplantation in children. Study-wide findings and caveats: Surviving recipient T cells and intrathymic progenitors accounted for some patients' high TCRbeta diversity at day 60. Among T cells one year after transplant, newly produced cells accounted for most counts and diversity.

J lost 2 bases, V lost 4 bases, and 6 bases had no gene match. CDR3 size: 16 residues. This clonotype came up many times. Its antigen is as yet unknown. The authors prepared the TCRbeta library with unique molecular identifiers. One entry per CDR3 protein results from TCRdb running MiXCR on the PCR reads. The sample includes 330,000 or so distinct CDR3 sequences, about a tenth of them seen just once. The chain recombines TRBV12-3 or TRBV12-4 with TRBJ1-5; 9 bases map to TRBD1. The sequencing used PBMCs, collected before TCRalphabeta/CD19-depleted stem cell transplant. This sequence was found in a boy in the first two years of life with acute myeloid leukemia, due to receive a stem cell transplant. This CDR3 reads CASSSGTGSGNQPQHF. DNA of the CDR3: TGTGCCAGCAGTTCCGGGACAGGGTCAGGCAATCAGCCCCAGCATTTT.